This is a list of T cell receptor beta chains from one sample in a study of molecular identifiers for immune sequencing clone quantification. TCRdb reprocessed the PCR reads with MiXCR, giving one entry per CDR3 protein. The table lists 400,000 to 600,000 distinct CDR3 sequences, less than 30% of them singletons. Material for sequencing was naive CD8+ T cells from blood, with Jurkat cell RNA spiked in. The receptors stem from a human donor in good health. Some libraries in this study had Jurkat cell RNA spiked in. Each CDR3 is given without its conserved first and last residue.

TRBV15,TRBJ2-3,ATSRTQREDTDTQY
TRBV3-1,TRBJ2-4,ASSLEVGEFIQY
TRBV6-2/TRBV6-3,TRBJ2-7,ASSERGTYEQY
TRBV19,TRBJ1-4,ASSPLPGPYNEKLF
TRBV19,TRBJ2-3,ASTPGQSTDTQY
TRBV20-1,TRBJ2-1,SARGAADNEQF
TRBV18,TRBJ2-4,ASSLYPEETKNIQY
TRBV2,TRBJ2-7,ASSGGTCEQY
TRBV9,TRBJ2-2,ASSVGSPESGELF
TRBV7-9,TRBJ2-5,ASSLVHSQETQY
TRBV12-3/TRBV12-4,TRBJ1-4,ASSLRQGYEKLF
TRBV7-9,TRBJ1-1,ASSLGTGIGEAF
TRBV19,TRBJ2-7,ASSIGGGAIVEQY
TRBV5-1,TRBJ2-7,ASSWLAGERSYEQY
TRBV27,TRBJ2-7,ASSTQGGSYEQY
TRBV5-6,TRBJ1-3,ASSLGGYSGNTIY
TRBV9,TRBJ1-1,ASSPGRGEDEAF
TRBV19,TRBJ1-6,ASSITGGFGSALH
TRBV20-1,TRBJ2-5,SARIPRLALQETQY
TRBV29-1,TRBJ2-1,SVEGLSRTGPTNEQF
TRBV19,TRBJ2-4,ASSFEPRESKNIQY
TRBV7-9,TRBJ2-7,ACRTDRGLYEQY
TRBV5-5,TRBJ1-2,ASSRTTDFYGYT
TRBV12-3/TRBV12-4,TRBJ2-3,ASSSDRITDTQY
TRBV12-3/TRBV12-4,TRBJ1-5,ASQGTGMLGNQPQH
TRBV5-6,TRBJ2-7,ASSLGDPSYEQY
TRBV30,TRBJ2-7,AWGHSEQY
TRBV7-2,TRBJ2-5,ASSRMGRLAGARETQY
TRBV30,TRBJ2-7,AWSPIGAEQY
TRBV5-3,TRBJ2-7,ASSLALVYEQY
TRBV7-9,TRBJ2-1,ASSLGSSGTSNEQF
TRBV28,TRBJ2-2,ASSPAGLPDTGELF
TRBV11-1,TRBJ2-3,ASSLADSCSDTQY
TRBV5-1,TRBJ2-7,ASRWTGTGDYEQY
TRBV25-1,TRBJ2-2,ASSEFGRGTPGELF
TRBV7-2,TRBJ2-3,ASSLGTVAITDTQY
TRBV6-2/TRBV6-3,TRBJ2-7,ASNEEWRGSYEQY
TRBV11-2,TRBJ2-1,ASSAYRGSTYNEQF
TRBV27,TRBJ2-2,ASSWAGGNTGELF
TRBV19,TRBJ2-1,ASSTQGIGNEQF
TRBV7-2,TRBJ2-5,ASSSIGTGGYETQY